This T cell receptor beta chain was identified during a study of blood T cell repertoires in COVID-19. At the level of the study: Acute and convalescent COVID-19 samples came from the United States, Italy and Spain.

Germline trimming cut 1 base from V and 5 bases from J; bases unmatched to any gene: 4. This CDR3 region has 15 residues. The germline V gene has CDR1 LGHNT and CDR2 FRNRAP. In the source study's methods: Cell counts per sample came from amplifying reference gene primers. Method: immunoSEQ multiplex PCR; TCRdb's copy keeps in-frame clones and lacks some. The DNA gave D and trimming, while V, J and clone size come from that table. The sample holds about 350,000 clones, roughly 89% seen once. This chain links TRBV12-5 with TRBJ2-1, with 8 bases lining up with TRBD2. Sequenced sample: peripheral blood. The clonotype comes from a woman aged 55-69 years with COVID-19, enrolled during active disease. CDR3 loop: CASGLGTSPHNEQFF. CDR3 DNA sequence: TGTGCTAGTGGTTTGGGGACTAGCCCCCACAATGAGCAGTTCTTC.